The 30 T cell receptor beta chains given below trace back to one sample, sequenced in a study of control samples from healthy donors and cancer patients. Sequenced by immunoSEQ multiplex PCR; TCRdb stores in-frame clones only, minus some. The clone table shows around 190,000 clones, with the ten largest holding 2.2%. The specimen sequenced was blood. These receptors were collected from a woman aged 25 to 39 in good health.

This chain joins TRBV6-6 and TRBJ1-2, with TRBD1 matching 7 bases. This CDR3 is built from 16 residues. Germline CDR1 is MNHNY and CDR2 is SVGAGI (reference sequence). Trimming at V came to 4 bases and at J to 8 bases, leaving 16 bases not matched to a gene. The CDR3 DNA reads TGTGCCAGCAGTTGGGGGACAGACTTTCCCCCTGAGGGCTACACCTTC. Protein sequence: CASSWGTDFPPEGYTF.

The CDR3 region has the DNA TGTGCCAGCAGCTCCCCGGGGACAGTCATGAACACTGAAGCTTTCTTT. This codes for CASSSPGTVMNTEAFF. V usage is TRBV7-9 and J usage is TRBJ1-1; 7 nucleotides align to TRBD1. Looked up from germline, CDR1 is SEHNR and CDR2 is FQNEAQ (reference sequence). The CDR3 contains 16 residues. V trimming: 4 bases; J trimming: 0 bases; junction bases outside the gene matches: 8.

DNA of the CDR3: TGTGCCAGCAGCAAATTGGGCGGGGGGGCCGAAACAGATACGCAGTATTTT. Its protein is CASSKLGGGAETDTQYF. The chain is built from TRBV21-1 and TRBJ2-3; TRBD2, the table's D call, was not compared with the DNA. TRBV21-1 is termed a pseudogene. The CDR3 has 17 residues.

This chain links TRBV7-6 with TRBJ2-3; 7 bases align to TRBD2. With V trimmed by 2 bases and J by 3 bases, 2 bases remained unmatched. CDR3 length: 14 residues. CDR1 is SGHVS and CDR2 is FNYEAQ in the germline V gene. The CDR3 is CASSLSRGTDTQYF. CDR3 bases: TGTGCCAGCAGCTTATCGCGGGGGACAGATACGCAGTATTTT.

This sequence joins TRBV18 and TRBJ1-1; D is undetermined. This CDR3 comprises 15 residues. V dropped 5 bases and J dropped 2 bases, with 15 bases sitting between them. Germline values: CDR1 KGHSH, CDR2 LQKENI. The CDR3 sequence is CASSILDVANTEAFF. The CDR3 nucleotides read TGTGCCAGCTCAATTCTGGATGTAGCTAACACTGAAGCTTTCTTT.

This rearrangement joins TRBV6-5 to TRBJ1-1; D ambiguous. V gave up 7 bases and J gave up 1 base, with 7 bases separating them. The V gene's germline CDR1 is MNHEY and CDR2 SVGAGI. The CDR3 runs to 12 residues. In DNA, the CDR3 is TGTGCCAGCAATAACCCGAACACTGAAGCTTTCTTT. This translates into CASNNPNTEAFF.

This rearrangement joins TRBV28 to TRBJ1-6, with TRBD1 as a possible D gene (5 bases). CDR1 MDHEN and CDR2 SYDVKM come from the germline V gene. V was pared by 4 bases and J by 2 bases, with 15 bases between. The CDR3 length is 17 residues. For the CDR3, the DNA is TGTGCCAGCAGTTCGGCCGGGGGGTCCACCTATAATTCACCCCTCCACTTT. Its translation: CASSSAGGSTYNSPLHF. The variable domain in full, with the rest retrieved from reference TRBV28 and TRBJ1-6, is DVKVTQSSRYLVKRTGEKVFLECVQDMDHENMFWYRQDPGLGLRLIYFSYDVKMKEKGDIPEGYSVSREKKERFSLILESASTNQTSMYLCASSSAGGSTYNSPLHFGNGTRLTVT.

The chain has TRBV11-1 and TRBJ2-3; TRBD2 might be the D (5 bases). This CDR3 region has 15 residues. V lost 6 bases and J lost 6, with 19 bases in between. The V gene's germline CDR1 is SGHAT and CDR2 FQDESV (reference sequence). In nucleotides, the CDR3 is TGTGCCAGCAGGACTACGGGCTCCCAGCGGGATACGCAGTATTTT. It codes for CASRTTGSQRDTQYF. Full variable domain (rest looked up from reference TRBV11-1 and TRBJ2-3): EAEVAQSPRYKITEKSQAVAFWCDPISGHATLYWYRQILGQGPELLVQFQDESVVDDSQLPKDRFSAERLKGVDSTLKIQPAELGDSAMYLCASRTTGSQRDTQYFGPGTRLTVL.

The CDR3 DNA reads as TGTGCCAGCAGCTCTGGAGGGGTTATCTCAGATACGCAGTATTTT. It yields the protein CASSSGGVISDTQYF. The V gene is TRBV5-6, the J gene TRBJ2-3, with D tentatively TRBD2 (6 bases). The CDR3 is made up of 15 amino acids. The germline V gene has CDR1 SGHDT and CDR2 YYEEEE. Trimming took 3 bases from V and 4 from J, leaving 15 bases between them.

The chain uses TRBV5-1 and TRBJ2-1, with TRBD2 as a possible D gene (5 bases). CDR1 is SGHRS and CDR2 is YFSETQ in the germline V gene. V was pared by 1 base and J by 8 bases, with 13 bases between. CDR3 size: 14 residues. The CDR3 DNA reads TGCGCCAGCAGCTTGAGTCTAGCCGGCGATGAGCAGTTCTTC. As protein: CASSLSLAGDEQFF.

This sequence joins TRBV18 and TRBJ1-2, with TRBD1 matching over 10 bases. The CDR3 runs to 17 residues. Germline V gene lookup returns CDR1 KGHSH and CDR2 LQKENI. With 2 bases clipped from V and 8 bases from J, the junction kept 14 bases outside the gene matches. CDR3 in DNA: TGTGCCAGCTCACCAGCCAGGCGGGACAGGGGACCCAACGGCTACACCTTC. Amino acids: CASSPARRDRGPNGYTF.

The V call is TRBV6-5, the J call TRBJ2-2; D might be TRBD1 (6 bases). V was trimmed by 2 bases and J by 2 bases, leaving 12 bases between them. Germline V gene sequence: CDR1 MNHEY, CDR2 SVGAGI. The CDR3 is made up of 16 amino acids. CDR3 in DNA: TGTGCCAGCAGTTACACCTTGACAGGCAACACCGGGGAGCTGTTTTTT. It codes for CASSYTLTGNTGELFF.

The CDR3 region has the DNA TGTGCCAGCAGCCCAAGCGTAGTCTCCTACGAGCAGTACTTC. The encoded protein is CASSPSVVSYEQYF. The rearrangement joins TRBV5-6 to TRBJ2-7; D is ambiguous. This CDR3 is built from 14 residues. Per the germline V gene, CDR1 is SGHDT and CDR2 is YYEEEE. V lost 4 bases, J lost 0 bases, and 11 bases lay in between.

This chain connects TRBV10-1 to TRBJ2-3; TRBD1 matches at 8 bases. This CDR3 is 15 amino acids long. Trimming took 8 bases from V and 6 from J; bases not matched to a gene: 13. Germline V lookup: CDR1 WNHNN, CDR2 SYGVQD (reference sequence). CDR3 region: CASAGGSVASDTQYF. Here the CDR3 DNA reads TGCGCCAGCGCAGGGGGCTCGGTAGCTTCGGATACGCAGTATTTT.

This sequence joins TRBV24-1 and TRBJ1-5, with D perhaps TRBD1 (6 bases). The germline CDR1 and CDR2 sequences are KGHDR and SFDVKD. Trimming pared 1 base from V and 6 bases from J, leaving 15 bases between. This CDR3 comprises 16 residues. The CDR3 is CATSDLGGSPTQPQHF. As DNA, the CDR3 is TGTGCCACCAGTGATTTAGGGGGTTCTCCCACTCAGCCCCAGCATTTT.

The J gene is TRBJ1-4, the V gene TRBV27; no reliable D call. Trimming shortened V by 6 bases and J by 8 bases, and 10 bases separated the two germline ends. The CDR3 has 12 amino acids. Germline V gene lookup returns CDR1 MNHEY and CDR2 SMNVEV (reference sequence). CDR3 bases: TGTGCCAGCAGACCCAGAGGAGAAAAACTGTTTTTT. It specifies CASRPRGEKLFF.

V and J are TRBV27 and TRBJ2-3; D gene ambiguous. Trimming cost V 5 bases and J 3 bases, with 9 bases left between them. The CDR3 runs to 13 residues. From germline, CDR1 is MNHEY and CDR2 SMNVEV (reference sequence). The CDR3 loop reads CASSPITTDTQYF. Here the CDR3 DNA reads TGTGCCAGCAGTCCCATTACGACAGATACGCAGTATTTT.

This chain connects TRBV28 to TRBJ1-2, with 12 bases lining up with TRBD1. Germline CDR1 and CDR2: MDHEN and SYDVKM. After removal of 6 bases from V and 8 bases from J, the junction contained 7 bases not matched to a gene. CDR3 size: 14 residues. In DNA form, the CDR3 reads TGTGCCAGCAGGATGCCCGGGACAGGGGGCGGCTACACCTTC. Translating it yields CASRMPGTGGGYTF.

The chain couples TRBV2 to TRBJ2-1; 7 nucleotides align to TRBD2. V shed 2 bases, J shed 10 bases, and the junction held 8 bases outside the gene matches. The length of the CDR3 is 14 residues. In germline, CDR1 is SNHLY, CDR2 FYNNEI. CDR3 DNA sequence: TGTGCCAGCAGTGAACAACTAGCGAGCTGGGAGCAGTTCTTC. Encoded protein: CASSEQLASWEQFF.

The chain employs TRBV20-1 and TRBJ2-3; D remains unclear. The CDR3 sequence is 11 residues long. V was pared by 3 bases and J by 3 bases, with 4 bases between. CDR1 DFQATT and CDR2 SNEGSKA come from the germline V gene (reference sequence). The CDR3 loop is CSASRTDTQYF. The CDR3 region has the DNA TGCAGTGCTAGTAGGACAGATACGCAGTATTTT.

CDR3 nucleotide sequence: TGTGCCAGTAGTAAGGAACCTACCTACAATGAGCAGTTCTTC. Translated, it gives CASSKEPTYNEQFF. This chain uses TRBV19 with TRBJ2-1; no clear D. V was cut by 4 bases and J by 2 bases, with 9 bases left in between. In germline, CDR1 is LNHDA, CDR2 SQIVND (reference sequence). The CDR3 spans 14 residues.

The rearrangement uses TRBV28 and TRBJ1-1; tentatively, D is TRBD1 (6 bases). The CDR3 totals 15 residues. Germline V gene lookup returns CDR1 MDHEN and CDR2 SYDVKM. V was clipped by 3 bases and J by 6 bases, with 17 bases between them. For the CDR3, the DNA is TGTGCCAGCAGTTTGGGCGACAGGAGAATTGCTGAAGCTTTCTTT. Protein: CASSLGDRRIAEAFF.

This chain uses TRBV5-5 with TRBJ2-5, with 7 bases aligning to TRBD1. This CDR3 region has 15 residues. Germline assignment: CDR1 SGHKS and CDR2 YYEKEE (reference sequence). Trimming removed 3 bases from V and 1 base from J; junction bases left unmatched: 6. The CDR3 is CASSWTQGIQETQYF. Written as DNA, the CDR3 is TGTGCCAGCAGCTGGACACAGGGGATCCAAGAGACCCAGTACTTC.

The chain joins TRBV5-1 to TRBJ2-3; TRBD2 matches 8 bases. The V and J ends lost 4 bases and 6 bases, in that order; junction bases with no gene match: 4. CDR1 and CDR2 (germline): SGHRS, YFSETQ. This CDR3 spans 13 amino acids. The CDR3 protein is CASSVTSADTQYF. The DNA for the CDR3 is TGCGCCAGCAGCGTGACTAGCGCCGATACGCAGTATTTT.

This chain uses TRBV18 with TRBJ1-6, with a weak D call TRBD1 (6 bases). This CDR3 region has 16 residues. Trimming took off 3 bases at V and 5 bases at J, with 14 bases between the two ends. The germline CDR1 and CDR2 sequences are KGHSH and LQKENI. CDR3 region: CASSPGTRPNNSPLHF. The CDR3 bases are TGTGCCAGCTCACCTGGGACACGGCCCAATAATTCACCCCTCCACTTT.

CDR3 sequence: CASSLESVDEQYF. The CDR3 DNA reads as TGTGCCAGTAGTCTCGAATCGGTGGACGAGCAGTACTTC. This chain links TRBV19 with TRBJ2-7; no firm D call. V shed 5 bases and J shed 5 bases, with 13 bases lying between them. The CDR3 loop spans 13 amino acids. In germline, CDR1 is LNHDA, CDR2 SQIVND (reference sequence). The whole variable domain, remainder taken from reference TRBV19 and TRBJ2-7, is DGGITQSPKYLFRKEGQNVTLSCEQNLNHDAMYWYRQDPGQGLRLIYYSQIVNDFQKGDIAEGYSVSREKKESFPLTVTSAQKNPTAFYLCASSLESVDEQYFGPGTRLTVT.

The CDR3 DNA follows: TGCGCCAGCAGCGCGTTAATCAGGACAGGGGGAGAGACCCAGTACTTC. Its translation is CASSALIRTGGETQYF. The chain joins TRBV5-1 to TRBJ2-5; 10 bases match TRBD1. Germline V gene lookup returns CDR1 SGHRS and CDR2 YFSETQ. The CDR3 extends over 16 amino acids. V shed 4 bases, J shed 4 bases, and the junction held 10 bases outside the gene matches. Drawing the rest from reference TRBV5-1 and TRBJ2-5, the complete variable domain is KAGVTQTPRYLIKTRGQQVTLSCSPISGHRSVSWYQQTPGQGLQFLFEYFSETQRNKGNFPGRFSGRQFSNSRSEMNVSTLELGDSALYLCASSALIRTGGETQYFGPGTRLLVL.

DNA of the CDR3: TGTGCCAGCAGCTTAGTAGCCCAGGGGGCCGTTTCCCGTGGCTACACCTTC. It codes for CASSLVAQGAVSRGYTF. This sequence joins TRBV7-2 and TRBJ1-2, with 8 bases identical to TRBD1. The V gene's germline CDR1 is SGHTA and CDR2 FQGNSA. The CDR3 extends over 17 amino acids. The V gene end was trimmed by 1 base and the J gene end by 7 bases; junction bases not matched to a gene: 14.

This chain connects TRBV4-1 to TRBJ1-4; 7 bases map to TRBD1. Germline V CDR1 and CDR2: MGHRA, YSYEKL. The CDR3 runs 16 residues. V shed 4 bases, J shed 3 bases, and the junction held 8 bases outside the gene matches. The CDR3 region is CASSLGGDRPNEKLFF. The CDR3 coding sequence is TGCGCCAGCAGCCTAGGGGGGGACAGACCTAATGAAAAACTGTTTTTT.

The CDR3 DNA reads TGTGCCAGCAGCTTAGTTGGAGGGGACAGCTCCTATGGCTACACCTTC. Translating it yields CASSLVGGDSSYGYTF. The chain joins TRBV7-2 to TRBJ1-2, with 7 bases aligning to TRBD1. This CDR3 spans 16 amino acids. Germline assignment: CDR1 SGHTA and CDR2 FQGNSA. Trimming cost V 1 base and J 4 bases; bases outside gene matches: 9.